Reported below is one T cell receptor beta chain. Its cognate antigen has yet to be identified. No base-level quality is on record; no much larger clone is a single base apart. These data originate in a study of CD8 T cells in ankylosing spondylitis (dated by TCRdb to about 2017). Concerning the study at large: The study profiled T cell receptor beta repertoires in healthy donors and ankylosing spondylitis patients to find disease-linked TCR variants. The full study cohort was made up of about 25 ankylosing spondylitis patients and approximately 100 healthy donors. Samples of peripheral blood were taken, and for ankylosing spondylitis patients, synovial fluid was collected as well. The study at large found these results: According to the report, matched synovial fluid samples from ankylosing spondylitis patients were significantly enriched for the disease-linked clones. A TCR beta motif made up of several highly homologous amino acid variants appeared to be characteristic of blood from ankylosing spondylitis patients. A CD8+ phenotype was shown by the disease-linked clones, which were found at relatively low frequencies in peripheral blood. Some of the motif variants had been reported before in the synovial fluid and blood of reactive arthritis patients, a finding that suggests common disease-initiation mechanisms.

The run used an Illumina HiSeq 2500. Quantitative 5'-RACE with molecular barcodes was the method used to prepare the TCR beta libraries. Per the original workflow: A new computational method, built on a probabilistic model of VDJ rearrangement, was used to identify disease-linked TCR variants. TCRdb passed the public sequencing reads through fastp at Q25 and MiXCR, retaining productive beta sequences. When rows share a CDR3 protein, they turn into one entry using the most common DNA and genes. TCRdb's processing, not the authors', yielded these V and J calls. Across this sample there are 100,000 to 150,000 distinct CDR3 sequences, with roughly 15% seen only once. Of the sample, 25% to 40% is held by the ten largest clones. CDR1 MNHEY and CDR2 SMNVEV are derived from the germline V gene (reference sequence). V was cut back by 6 bases and J by 2 bases, leaving a gap of 20 bases between them. The cysteine opens and the phenylalanine closes a CDR3 of 16 amino acids. Of the read, only the CDR3 DNA is kept; its 48 bases are in frame from base 1.

This clonotype originated in a male donor with ankylosing spondylitis. The sequencing input was blood, either unsorted or a sorted T cell fraction (not recorded which). The sequence links TRBV27 to TRBJ2-7; the D gene cannot be resolved beyond TRBD1 or TRBD2, each matching 6 bases. The DNA reads TGTGCCAGCAGCAGCTCGGGGGCGGTTCGTACCTACGAGCAGTACTTC. This yields the protein CASSSSGAVRTYEQYF.